These T cell receptor beta chains were read from a single sample in a study of T cells in localized non-small cell lung cancer. Sequenced by immunoSEQ multiplex PCR; TCRdb stores in-frame clones only, minus some. The table has about 33,000 clones, about 89% seen once. The sample here was PBMCs, taken before any cancer treatment. These receptors originate from a man between 35 and 75 years old with stage II lung adenocarcinoma. The CDR3 runs from the conserved cysteine through the conserved F or W. The D gene is left open where the match is weak. Some rows mark clone size as missing; the rest say once, few, many or name a class of expanded clone.

d_call clone_size j_call v_call cdr3_aa cdr3_nt
. . TRBJ1-1 TRBV9 CASSEAPGGDTEAFF TGTGCCAGCAGCGAGGCCCCCGGAGGAGACACTGAAGCTTTCTTT
TRBD2 once TRBJ2-3 TRBV4-2 CASSQDFRTSGSADTQYF TGTGCCAGCAGCCAAGATTTCCGCACTAGCGGGAGCGCAGATACGCAGTATTTT
. . TRBJ2-3 TRBV19 CAVTERITDTQYF TGTGCTGTAACCGAGCGCATCACAGATACGCAGTATTTT
. . TRBJ2-1 TRBV11-3 CASSPPARGGNEQFF TGTGCCAGCAGCCCGCCCGCACGGGGTGGCAATGAGCAGTTCTTC
TRBD1 . TRBJ1-4 TRBV6-6 CASSPMTGGNEKLFF TGTGCCAGCAGTCCTATGACAGGGGGGAATGAAAAACTGTTTTTT
TRBD2 . TRBJ2-1 TRBV27 CASRLAGSLPLNEQFF TGTGCCAGCAGATTAGCGGGAAGCCTCCCCCTCAATGAGCAGTTCTTC
. . TRBJ1-2 TRBV19 CASRRRPTNYGYTF TGTGCCAGCAGACGGAGGCCCACTAACTATGGCTACACCTTC
. . TRBJ2-1 TRBV6-5 CASSAGDTSQFF TGTGCCAGCAGCGCTGGGGACACCAGCCAGTTCTTC
TRBD2 . TRBJ2-1 TRBV10-3 CAISETSGRVGNEQFF TGTGCCATCAGTGAGACTAGCGGGAGGGTTGGGAATGAGCAGTTCTTC
. . TRBJ1-1 TRBV30 CAWSSWGGKNTEAFF TGTGCCTGGAGTTCGTGGGGGGGGAAGAACACTGAAGCTTTCTTT
TRBD1 . TRBJ1-1 TRBV5-1 CASSFTLRGQGRTEAFF TGCGCCAGCAGCTTCACTCTAAGAGGACAGGGACGCACTGAAGCTTTCTTT
. . TRBJ2-3 TRBV11-1 CASSVDTDTQYF TGTGCCAGCAGCGTAGACACAGATACGCAGTATTTT
. . TRBJ2-7 TRBV10-2 CASRGGGAVAEQYF TGCGCCAGCAGGGGAGGGGGGGCGGTTGCCGAGCAGTACTTC
. . TRBJ2-2 TRBV5-1 CASSLGPTGGSTGELFF TGCGCCAGCAGCTTGGGTCCGACGGGGGGCAGCACCGGGGAGCTGTTTTTT
TRBD2 . TRBJ2-3 TRBV10-2 CASSPLAGTSTDTQYF TGCGCCAGCAGTCCGCTAGCGGGTACTAGCACAGATACGCAGTATTTT
. . TRBJ1-2 TRBV28 CASSTQNYGYTF TGTGCCAGCAGTACGCAAAACTATGGCTACACCTTC
TRBD1 . TRBJ1-1 TRBV5-1 CASSRDRVNTEAFF TGCGCCAGCAGTCGGGACAGGGTAAACACTGAAGCTTTCTTT
. . TRBJ2-7 TRBV10-3 CATQPDSPGEQYF TGTGCCACCCAACCGGACAGCCCTGGAGAGCAGTACTTC
TRBD1 . TRBJ2-7 TRBV5-4 CASSRRTGTGGEQYF TGTGCCAGCAGTCGGAGGACCGGGACAGGGGGCGAGCAGTACTTC
. . TRBJ1-1 TRBV27 CASSLQAANTEAFF TGTGCCAGCAGTTTACAGGCTGCGAACACTGAAGCTTTCTTT
TRBD1 . TRBJ2-7 TRBV28 CASTITTGTGYSYEQYF TGTGCCAGCACAATAACTACCGGGACAGGCTACTCCTACGAGCAGTACTTC
. . TRBJ1-1 TRBV29-1 CSVGSGAPEAFF TGCAGCGTTGGGTCCGGTGCCCCTGAAGCTTTCTTT
TRBD1 few TRBJ1-5 TRBV7-2 CASSTGQVVGIRSNQPQHF TGTGCCAGCAGCACGGGACAGGTGGTGGGAATACGGAGCAATCAGCCCCAGCATTTT
. . TRBJ1-5 TRBV27 CASSSRVLNQPQHF TGTGCCAGCAGTAGCCGGGTCCTCAATCAGCCCCAGCATTTT
. . TRBJ1-1 TRBV18 CASSPRLGRGNTEAFF TGTGCCAGCTCACCACGTCTCGGCAGGGGGAACACTGAAGCTTTCTTT
. . TRBJ2-3 TRBV7-9 CASSRYGGDVGDTQYF TGTGCCAGCAGCAGATATGGGGGAGACGTGGGAGATACGCAGTATTTT
. . TRBJ2-7 TRBV11-3 CASSLGGLEQYF TGTGCCAGCAGCTTAGGAGGGTTGGAGCAGTACTTC
. . TRBJ2-7 TRBV7-2 CASSRLPYEQYF TGTGCCAGCAGCCGATTGCCCTACGAGCAGTACTTC
TRBD1 . TRBJ2-1 TRBV5-4 CASSDRDRGGYNEQFF TGTGCCAGCAGCGACCGGGACAGGGGAGGATACAATGAGCAGTTCTTC
. . TRBJ2-7 TRBV10-2 CASSESQSGPQVEQYF TGCGCCAGCAGTGAGTCGCAGTCAGGGCCGCAAGTCGAGCAGTACTTC
. . TRBJ2-4 TRBV12-2 CASRLTKTCRAKNIQYF TGTGCAAGTCGCTTGACCAAAACGTGCCGCGCCAAAAACATTCAGTACTTC
TRBD1 . TRBJ2-1 TRBV5-1 CASSWTGSSYNEQFF TGCGCCAGCAGCTGGACAGGGAGCTCCTACAATGAGCAGTTCTTC
TRBD2 once TRBJ2-3 TRBV2 CASKRLAGGGDTQYF TGTGCCAGCAAGAGACTAGCGGGAGGTGGAGATACGCAGTATTTT